This T cell receptor beta chain originates from a study of CD8 T cells in ankylosing spondylitis (TCRdb year 2017). Context from the whole study: The study profiled T cell receptor beta repertoires in healthy donors and ankylosing spondylitis patients to find disease-linked TCR variants. The full study cohort comprised roughly 24 ankylosing spondylitis patients and about a hundred healthy donors. Peripheral blood was sampled, and synovial fluid was also collected from ankylosing spondylitis patients.

Sequencing took place on an Illumina HiSeq 2500. TCR beta libraries were prepared by quantitative 5'-RACE with molecular barcodes. In the paper's pipeline: To identify disease-linked TCR variants, a new computational method was used, one built on a probabilistic model of VDJ rearrangement. TCRdb itself trimmed the public reads at Q25 with fastp, ran MiXCR and retained productive beta chains. Every CDR3 protein is listed once, alongside the most common genes and DNA of its rows. The V and J calls and clone size are TCRdb's, not the authors'. The sample data list around 140,000 distinct CDR3 sequences, and 15% to 20% of these were observed just once. Approximately 33% of the sample is held by the ten biggest clonotypes. About this clonotype: Its antigen is currently not known. Per-base qualities were not stored, and no clone one base away is much larger.

The paper as a whole reports these results and caveats: According to the report, matched synovial fluid samples from ankylosing spondylitis patients were significantly enriched for the disease-linked clones. The disease-linked clones had a CD8+ phenotype and were found at relatively low frequencies in peripheral blood. Some motif variants had previously been reported in the synovial fluid and blood of reactive arthritis patients, which suggests shared mechanisms of disease initiation. A TCR beta motif made up of several highly homologous amino acid variants appeared to be characteristic of blood from ankylosing spondylitis patients.

The CDR3, from cysteine to phenylalanine, totals 11 residues. Only the CDR3 part of the read is kept: 33 bases, read in frame from the first base. Deletion took 6 bases off V and 4 bases off J, with a span of 7 bases between the germline ends. Taken from the germline V gene, the CDR1 and CDR2 loops are MDHEN and SYDVKM. The sequence links TRBV28 to TRBJ2-7, with no confident D gene call. Sequencing input: blood, either unsorted or a sorted T cell fraction (not recorded which). The source of this sequence is a male donor with ankylosing spondylitis. This receptor has the CDR3 CASRVGYEQYF. The DNA is as follows: TGTGCCAGCAGGGTGGGGTACGAGCAGTACTTC. Reference TRBV28 and TRBJ2-7 genes cover what lies past the CDR3, so the full variable domain is DVKVTQSSRYLVKRTGEKVFLECVQDMDHENMFWYRQDPGLGLRLIYFSYDVKMKEKGDIPEGYSVSREKKERFSLILESASTNQTSMYLCASRVGYEQYFGPGTRLTVT.